One sample yielded the 20 T cell receptor beta chains listed below, sequenced in a study of early T cells in non-severe SARS-CoV-2 infection. TCRdb reprocessed the 5' RACE reads via MiXCR and lists one record per CDR3 protein. This table holds 85,000 to 95,000 distinct CDR3 sequences, roughly 14% found once. The sequencing sample was made of whole blood. The origin of the receptors is an adult who was a healthcare worker with PCR-confirmed SARS-CoV-2 infection or an uninfected control (not recorded which).

This clonotype was seen a handful of times. This chain uses TRBV3-1 with TRBJ2-2; D possibly corresponds to TRBD1 (6 bases). Germline CDR1 is LGHDT and CDR2 is YNNKEL (reference sequence). CDR3 length equals 14 residues. The V gene lost 3 bases and the J gene lost 7 bases, with 12 bases spanning the gap. CDR3 sequence (DNA): TGTGCCAGCAGCCATCAGGGGCTCGGCGGGGAGCTGTTTTTT. It yields the protein CASSHQGLGGELFF.

The gene calls are TRBV19 and TRBJ2-5; no clear D. The V end lost 0 bases, the J end lost 2 bases, and 10 bases lay between the germline ends. The germline CDR1 and CDR2 sequences are LNHDA and SQIVND (reference sequence). The CDR3 length is 15 residues. In DNA, the CDR3 is TGTGCCAGTAGTATAGATGGGGTGTCGCAAGAGACCCAGTACTTC. Translating gives CASSIDGVSQETQYF.

In its sample, this clonotype was seen a few times. The chain combines TRBV4-1 with TRBJ2-6, with 9 nucleotides matching TRBD1. The CDR3 covers 19 residues. V dropped 3 bases and J dropped 3; count of bases not matched to a gene: 12. CDR1 is MGHRA, CDR2 YSYEKL, per germline. CDR3 DNA: TGCGCCAGCAGCCAGGGATTAGTACAGGGGGCAGATGGGGCCAACGTCCTGACTTTC. Amino acids: CASSQGLVQGADGANVLTF.

The genes are TRBV10-3 and TRBJ2-1, with a weak D call TRBD1 (5 bases). The CDR3 length is 13 residues. V was pared by 7 bases and J by 5 bases, with 12 bases between. The germline V gene has CDR1 ENHRY and CDR2 SYGVKD. The CDR3 coding sequence is TGTGCCATCAACCAGGGCCGAAACAATGAGCAGTTCTTC. Encoded protein: CAINQGRNNEQFF.

This clonotype showed up many times. This chain links TRBV12-3 or TRBV12-4 with TRBJ2-1, with 7 bases lining up with TRBD2. V lost 6 bases to trimming and J lost 4 bases; unmatched junction nucleotides: 9. The CDR3 spans 15 residues. The CDR3 DNA reads TGTGCCAGCAGCCCTCGGGGGGTGGGGTACAATGAGCAGTTCTTC. Translated, it gives CASSPRGVGYNEQFF.

CDR3 sequence: CASSEVGVERKLFF. CDR3 nucleotide sequence: TGCGCCAGCAGTGAAGTAGGTGTTGAGCGGAAACTGTTTTTT. This rearrangement joins TRBV10-2 to TRBJ1-4; the D is unclear. Germline V gene lookup returns CDR1 WSHSY and CDR2 SAAADI. The length of the CDR3 is 14 residues. V was pared by 3 bases and J by 11 bases, with 16 bases between.

This clonotype turned up a few times. V is TRBV11-2 and J is TRBJ1-1; D is uncertain. V was pared by 0 bases and J by 0 bases, with 5 bases between. Germline V gene data show CDR1 as SGHAT and CDR2 as FQNNGV. The CDR3 totals 14 residues. CDR3 in DNA: TGTGCCAGCAGCTTAGATCTCGTGAACACTGAAGCTTTCTTT. Protein sequence: CASSLDLVNTEAFF.

The J gene is TRBJ2-1, the V gene TRBV19; D may be TRBD1 (6 bases). The CDR3 contains 12 residues. CDR1 and CDR2 (germline): LNHDA, SQIVND (reference sequence). V lost 5 bases and J lost 12, with 14 bases in between. CDR3 sequence reads: CASSPQGKGQFF. In DNA form, the CDR3 reads TGTGCCAGTAGTCCTCAGGGGAAAGGGCAGTTCTTC.

The chain is built from TRBV28 and TRBJ2-1, with D unresolved. The CDR3 has 13 residues. Germline lookup yields CDR1 MDHEN and CDR2 SYDVKM. The V gene lost 2 bases and the J gene lost 9 bases, with 11 bases spanning the gap. This CDR3 reads CASSLGIGGEQFF. DNA for the CDR3: TGTGCCAGCAGTTTAGGGATCGGTGGTGAGCAGTTCTTC. Full variable domain (outside the CDR3, taken from reference TRBV28 and TRBJ2-1): DVKVTQSSRYLVKRTGEKVFLECVQDMDHENMFWYRQDPGLGLRLIYFSYDVKMKEKGDIPEGYSVSREKKERFSLILESASTNQTSMYLCASSLGIGGEQFFGPGTRLTVL.

This chain uses TRBV28 with TRBJ2-7; 9 bases match TRBD1. The germline V gene encodes CDR1 MDHEN and CDR2 SYDVKM. The V segment lost 10 bases and the J segment 5 bases; nucleotides outside the gene matches: 9. The CDR3 extends over 13 amino acids. Here the CDR3 DNA reads TGTGCCAACAGGCCGGGACAGGGACACGAGCAGTACGTC. Translated, it gives CANRPGQGHEQYV.

A single count supports this clonotype. V gene TRBV6-2 or TRBV6-3 combines with J gene TRBJ2-3; tentative D call: TRBD2 (5 bases). Per the germline V gene, CDR1 is MNHEY and CDR2 is SVGEGT. V was cut by 6 bases and J by 4 bases, with 8 bases left in between. The CDR3 contains 12 residues. In nucleotides, the CDR3 is TGTGCCAGCAGCCAAGCGGCAGATACGCAGTATTTT. Translating gives CASSQAADTQYF.

The table lists this clonotype with a few counts. V gene TRBV5-6 combines with J gene TRBJ2-1; unclear D gene. Trimming removed 0 bases at V and 8 bases at J, with 15 bases between. CDR1 and CDR2 (germline): SGHDT, YYEEEE. This CDR3 has 15 amino acids. The chain's CDR3 is CASSLGIVQPHEQFF. The CDR3 region has the DNA TGTGCCAGCAGCTTGGGTATTGTCCAGCCTCATGAGCAGTTCTTC.

This clonotype was detected ten times or more. The V and J genes are TRBV10-2 and TRBJ2-2; D unclear. This CDR3 comprises 14 residues. The V gene lost 4 bases and the J gene lost 3 bases, with 9 bases spanning the gap. Germline V gene data show CDR1 as WSHSY and CDR2 as SAAADI. This CDR3 is CASSAGPYTGELFF. CDR3 nucleotide sequence: TGCGCCAGCAGTGCCGGACCTTACACCGGGGAGCTGTTTTTT.

This clonotype was seen at least ten times. The chain joins TRBV7-6 to TRBJ2-3; D is unclear. Trimming pared 4 bases from V and 10 bases from J, leaving 15 bases between. The CDR3 runs to 13 residues. The germline gives CDR1 SGHVS, CDR2 FNYEAQ. CDR3 loop: CASSSPLGVPQYF. The CDR3 DNA follows: TGTGCCAGCAGCTCCCCCCTAGGTGTACCGCAGTATTTT.

This clonotype was detected ten times or more. The chain combines TRBV5-6 with TRBJ1-2; possibly TRBD1 for D (5 bases). The CDR3 is 11 residues long. Trimming cost V 4 bases and J 8 bases, with 9 bases left between them. Germline V CDR1 and CDR2: SGHDT, YYEEEE. CDR3 sequence (DNA): TGTGCCAGCAGCCAGGGAGGCGGCTACACCTTC. Translating gives CASSQGGGYTF.

The chain employs TRBV15 and TRBJ1-5; D unclear. This CDR3 spans 13 amino acids. Germline values: CDR1 LNHNV, CDR2 YYDKDF (reference sequence). Trimming took 0 bases from V and 9 from J, leaving 9 bases between them. The CDR3 bases are TGTGCCACCAGCAGAGAGAGCATGGCGCCCCAGCATTTT. This codes for CATSRESMAPQHF.

There are a few counts of this clonotype. This chain's CDR3 is CASGRRANEKLFF. CDR3 in DNA: TGTGCCAGCGGGAGGAGGGCTAATGAAAAACTGTTTTTT. V gene TRBV6-5 combines with J gene TRBJ1-4, with D hard to call. Germline V gene sequence: CDR1 MNHEY, CDR2 SVGAGI. Between the trimmed V and J ends, which lost 8 bases and 3 bases, there was a span of 10 bases. This CDR3 is built from 13 residues.

The CDR3 region has the DNA TGTGCCAGCAGCTTGACCGGGGCCGGGTTTGAAGCTTTCTTT. This sequence encodes CASSLTGAGFEAFF. The V and J genes are TRBV5-8 and TRBJ1-1; D is possibly TRBD1 (5 bases). Deletions cut 1 base from V and 7 bases from J, with 14 bases between. Germline V CDR1 and CDR2: SGHTS, YDEGEE. This CDR3 is built from 14 residues.

The V and J genes are TRBV10-2 and TRBJ2-5; possible D gene TRBD1, 6 bases. Looked up from germline, CDR1 is WSHSY and CDR2 is SAAADI. The CDR3 has 13 amino acids. The V end was cut by 2 bases, the J end by 9 bases, with 13 bases between. The CDR3 DNA is TGCGCCAGCAGTGAGCCAATAAACAGGGCCCAGTACTTC. It is translated as CASSEPINRAQYF.

In this sample, this clonotype turned up a few times. The V and J genes are TRBV7-3 and TRBJ2-3; D is ambiguous. CDR1 and CDR2 from the germline V gene are SGHTA and FQGTGA. Trimming shortened V by 0 bases and J by 6 bases, and 7 bases separated the two germline ends. This CDR3 has 13 residues. The CDR3 DNA follows: TGTGCCAGCAGCTTAACCCCACAGGATACGCAGTATTTT. Its translation is CASSLTPQDTQYF.